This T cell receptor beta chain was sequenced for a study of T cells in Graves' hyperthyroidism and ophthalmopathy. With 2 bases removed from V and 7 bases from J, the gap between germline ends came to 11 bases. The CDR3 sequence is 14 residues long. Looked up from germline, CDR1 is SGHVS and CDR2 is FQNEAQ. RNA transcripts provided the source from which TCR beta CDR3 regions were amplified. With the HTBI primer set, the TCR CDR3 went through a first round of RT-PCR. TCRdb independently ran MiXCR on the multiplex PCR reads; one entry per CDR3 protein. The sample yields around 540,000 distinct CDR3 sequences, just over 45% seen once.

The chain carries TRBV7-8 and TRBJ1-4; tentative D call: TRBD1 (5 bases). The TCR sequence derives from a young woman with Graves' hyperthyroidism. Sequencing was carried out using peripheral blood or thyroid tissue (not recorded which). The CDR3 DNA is TGTGCCAGCAGCTTAACGGGGGGGACTGAAAAACTGTTTTTT. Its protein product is CASSLTGGTEKLFF. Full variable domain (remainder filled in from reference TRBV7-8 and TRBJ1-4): GAGVSQSPRYKVAKRGQDVALRCDPISGHVSLFWYQQALGQGPEFLTYFQNEAQLDKSGLPSDRFFAERPEGSVSTLKIQRTQQEDSAVYLCASSLTGGTEKLFFGSGTQLSVL.